These 11 T cell receptor beta chains were all obtained from the same sample, sequenced in a study of blood T cell repertoires in COVID-19. Sequenced by immunoSEQ multiplex PCR; TCRdb stores in-frame clones only, minus some. This table has 250,000 to 350,000 clones, 70% to 90% appearing once. The sample taken for sequencing was peripheral blood. The receptor set was obtained from a woman between 45 and 60 years old who had recovered from COVID-19.

CDR3 sequence (DNA): TGCGCCAGCAGCCACGCGGGAGGGAGCTCCTACGAGCAGTACTTC. This sequence encodes CASSHAGGSSYEQYF. This chain joins TRBV4-1 and TRBJ2-7; 9 nucleotides agree with TRBD2. The CDR3 consists of 15 residues. Germline V gene sequence: CDR1 MGHRA, CDR2 YSYEKL. Trimming cost V 3 bases and J 0 bases; bases outside gene matches: 3.

This clone occurred a few times. The chain carries TRBV7-9 and TRBJ1-4; D may be TRBD1 (5 bases). From germline, CDR1 is SEHNR and CDR2 FQNEAQ (reference sequence). CDR3 size: 14 residues. V dropped 3 bases and J dropped 10 bases, with 15 bases sitting between them. The CDR3 DNA follows: TGTGCCAGCAGCTTCCCCCAGGCCGGGGGAAAACTGTTTTTT. Its protein product is CASSFPQAGGKLFF.

The CDR3 region is CASSLGTHYNEQFF. CDR3 coding DNA: TGTGCCAGCAGCCTCGGGACACACTACAATGAGCAGTTCTTC. The chain couples TRBV5-6 to TRBJ2-1, with D maybe TRBD1 (6 bases). Trimming stripped 4 bases from V and 3 bases from J, with 11 bases between. There are 14 residues in the CDR3. Germline-derived CDR1 and CDR2 are SGHDT and YYEEEE.

The chain employs TRBV7-2 and TRBJ2-5, with 9 nucleotides matching TRBD2. V gave up 1 base and J gave up 6 bases; unmatched junction bases: 9. The V gene's germline CDR1 is SGHTA and CDR2 FQGNSA. This CDR3 has 16 amino acids. CDR3 region: CASSLVAAGGRKTQYF. CDR3 nucleotides: TGTGCCAGCAGCTTAGTGGCAGCGGGGGGTAGAAAGACCCAGTACTTC.

The rearrangement links TRBV6-1 to TRBJ1-2; no clear D. Trimming cost V 2 bases and J 4 bases, with 14 bases left between them. This CDR3 is built from 15 residues. Germline lookup yields CDR1 MNHNS and CDR2 SASEGT. As DNA, the CDR3 is TGTGCCAGCAGTGAATTCAGTTGGGCGGGCTATGGCTACACCTTC. It is translated as CASSEFSWAGYGYTF.

V is TRBV24-1 and J is TRBJ1-5, with 9 bases identical to TRBD1. In germline, CDR1 is KGHDR, CDR2 SFDVKD. Germline trimming cut 10 bases from V and 4 bases from J; bases unmatched to any gene: 10. The CDR3 spans 15 residues. CDR3 sequence reads: CATSPGQGYNQPQHF. The DNA of the CDR3 is TGTGCCACAAGTCCGGGACAGGGCTATAATCAGCCCCAGCATTTT.

This sequence joins TRBV28 and TRBJ2-7; 7 nucleotides align to TRBD1. J was trimmed by 1 base and V by 6 bases; bases with no gene match: 3. Germline V gene sequence: CDR1 MDHEN, CDR2 SYDVKM. The CDR3 is made up of 13 amino acids. The CDR3 spells CASRNRGSYEQYF. In DNA form, the CDR3 reads TGTGCCAGCAGAAACAGGGGTTCCTACGAGCAGTACTTC.

V and J are TRBV6-5 and TRBJ2-5; 11 nucleotides match TRBD2. V gave up 6 bases and J gave up 4 bases; unmatched junction bases: 4. Germline CDR1 and CDR2: MNHEY and SVGAGI. The CDR3 contains 14 residues. The CDR3 is CASRFGLAGETQYF. The DNA for the CDR3 is TGTGCCAGCAGGTTCGGACTAGCGGGAGAGACCCAGTACTTC.

This clone was seen a single time. The chain employs TRBV4-1 and TRBJ2-7; D might be TRBD2 (6 bases). V lost 4 bases and J lost 0, with 19 bases in between. The germline CDR1 and CDR2 sequences are MGHRA and YSYEKL. The CDR3 has 17 residues. CDR3 coding DNA: TGCGCCAGCAGCCCCCCCCGCCGGCGGGGTAGCTCCTACGAGCAGTACTTC. Residues: CASSPPRRRGSSYEQYF.

This chain connects TRBV28 to TRBJ1-2; D is uncertain. Germline assignment: CDR1 MDHEN and CDR2 SYDVKM. This CDR3 spans 14 amino acids. Trimming removed 5 bases at V and 4 bases at J, with 14 bases between. CDR3 DNA sequence: TGTGCCAGCAGTACCGTATCAGGTTCCTATGGCTACACCTTC. Translated: CASSTVSGSYGYTF.

The chain employs TRBV7-2 and TRBJ1-4, with 7 bases that match TRBD1. The CDR3 has 14 residues. Looked up from germline, CDR1 is SGHTA and CDR2 is FQGNSA. Germline trimming cut 3 bases from V and 7 bases from J; bases unmatched to any gene: 5. CDR3 loop: CASSFERDSEKLFF. The CDR3 nucleotides are TGTGCCAGCAGCTTTGAACGGGACAGTGAAAAACTGTTTTTT. Filled out from reference TRBV7-2 and TRBJ1-4, the complete variable domain reads GAGVSQSPSNKVTEKGKDVELRCDPISGHTALYWYRQSLGQGLEFLIYFQGNSAPDKSGLPSDRFSAERTGGSVSTLTIQRTQQEDSAVYLCASSFERDSEKLFFGSGTQLSVL.